These 26 T cell receptor beta chains were sequenced from one sample in a study of human T cells and chemical hapten exposure. TCRdb used MiXCR to reprocess the RACE reads, holding one entry per CDR3 protein. The repertoire holds fewer than 400,000 distinct CDR3 sequences, with approximately 6.3% as singletons. Noted time point: patch test 1, 2 weeks after DPC sensitization. Stated treatment: therapeutic diphenylcyclopropenone sensitization with weekly scalp DPC. Sequenced material: whole blood, taken in connection with sensitization to the hapten diphenylcyclopropenone (DPC). The receptors derive from a young woman with alopecia areata. Some clones in this sample may be carry-over from other donors' samples.

This clonotype came up many times. The V gene is TRBV5-1, the J gene TRBJ2-6; 9 bases line up with TRBD1. The germline V gene encodes CDR1 SGHRS and CDR2 YFSETQ. Trimming cost V 0 bases and J 4 bases; bases outside gene matches: 2. There are 16 residues in the CDR3. In DNA, the CDR3 is TGCGCCAGCAGCTTGGTACAGGGGGCCGGGGCCAACGTCCTGACTTTC. Protein product: CASSLVQGAGANVLTF.

CDR3 in DNA: TGTGCCACCAGTGATCAACCGGGAAACCACCGGGATACGCAGTATTTT. Amino acid sequence: CATSDQPGNHRDTQYF. This rearrangement joins TRBV24-1 to TRBJ2-3, with TRBD2 as a possible D gene (5 bases). Looked up from germline, CDR1 is KGHDR and CDR2 is SFDVKD. The V end was cut by 3 bases, the J end by 6 bases, with 18 bases between. The CDR3 spans 16 residues.

CDR3 nucleotides: TGCAGTGCTAGAGATCGAGGTCGGGGCTACACCTTC. This gives the protein CSARDRGRGYTF. This chain links TRBV20-1 with TRBJ1-2; D call uncertain. This CDR3 has 12 residues. The V end was cut by 0 bases, the J end by 8 bases, with 10 bases between. The germline V gene has CDR1 DFQATT and CDR2 SNEGSKA (reference sequence).

V usage is TRBV6-1 and J usage is TRBJ1-5, with 9 bases matching TRBD1. The CDR3 extends over 14 amino acids. Germline CDR1 MNHNS, CDR2 SASEGT. V dropped 3 bases and J dropped 5; count of bases not matched to a gene: 2. The CDR3 DNA reads as TGTGCCAGCAGTGACGGACAGGGGCATCAGCCCCAGCATTTT. It specifies CASSDGQGHQPQHF.

This clonotype was picked up a small number of times. J is TRBJ1-5 and V is TRBV7-9; unclear D gene. V lost 5 bases and J 0 bases, leaving 11 bases between the germline ends. CDR1 and CDR2 (germline): SEHNR, FQNEAQ (reference sequence). The CDR3 sequence is 15 residues long. The CDR3 nucleotides read TGTGCCAGCAGCCCGTCCGTCTTTAGCAATCAGCCCCAGCATTTT. Its translation: CASSPSVFSNQPQHF.

The gene calls are TRBV10-3 and TRBJ1-3; D not resolved. Germline CDR1 is ENHRY and CDR2 is SYGVKD. The CDR3 is 14 residues long. Trimming took 4 bases from V and 8 from J, leaving 15 bases between them. The CDR3 loop reads CAISGLGGGDTIYF. CDR3 nucleotide sequence: TGTGCCATCAGTGGTCTAGGCGGAGGAGACACCATATATTTT.

The chain has TRBV27 and TRBJ2-2, with D maybe TRBD1 (5 bases). CDR3 length equals 15 residues. Germline-derived CDR1 and CDR2 are MNHEY and SMNVEV (reference sequence). Trimming removed 6 bases at V and 7 bases at J, with 18 bases between. The CDR3 DNA is TGTGCCAGCAGCCTCTCAGGGTTTATTGACGGGGAGCTGTTTTTT. It specifies CASSLSGFIDGELFF.

The chain has TRBV12-5 and TRBJ1-1, with D uncertain. The V and J ends lost 0 bases and 2 bases respectively, with 10 bases between them. Germline loops: CDR1 LGHNT, CDR2 FRNRAP. CDR3 size: 15 residues. The CDR3 loop is CASGLVLAVNTEAFF. The CDR3 DNA reads TGTGCTAGTGGTTTGGTACTTGCAGTTAACACTGAAGCTTTCTTT.

This clonotype was recorded once. This may arise from a read error, as a much more abundant clone is one base away. The V and J genes are TRBV12-5 and TRBJ2-6; 7 bases fit TRBD1. The germline V gene encodes CDR1 LGHNT and CDR2 FRNRAP. This CDR3 has 18 amino acids. The V and J ends lost 7 bases and 2 bases, in that order; junction bases with no gene match: 14. In DNA, the CDR3 is TGTGCTAGTGATCCAGGGACAGCCTCATCACCTGGGGCCAACGTCCTGACTTTC. Amino acid sequence: CASDPGTASSPGANVLTF.

This clonotype was detected a few times. This chain connects TRBV10-3 to TRBJ1-6; D not certain. Trimming took off 6 bases at V and 6 bases at J, with 6 bases between the two ends. This CDR3 spans 12 amino acids. Germline values: CDR1 ENHRY, CDR2 SYGVKD. The CDR3 bases are TGTGCCATCAGCGGGCGTAATTCACCCCTCCACTTT. Protein sequence: CAISGRNSPLHF.

Only a few counts were recorded for this clonotype. This chain's CDR3 is CASSPKPGGTEAFF. The CDR3 bases are TGTGCCAGCTCACCAAAACCCGGGGGCACTGAAGCTTTCTTT. The chain recombines TRBV18 with TRBJ1-1, with D tentatively TRBD1 (5 bases). Looked up from germline, CDR1 is KGHSH and CDR2 is LQKENI. Trimming cost V 2 bases and J 4 bases, with 11 bases left between them. This CDR3 has 14 residues.

This clonotype was picked up a small number of times. V gene TRBV3-1 combines with J gene TRBJ2-3; no clear D. Trimming took 4 bases from V and 1 from J, leaving 9 bases between them. This CDR3 is built from 14 residues. Germline loops: CDR1 LGHDT, CDR2 YNNKEL (reference sequence). CDR3 DNA: TGTGCCAGCAGCCTAAACAGAGGCACAGATACGCAGTATTTT. This gives the protein CASSLNRGTDTQYF.

This clonotype has just a few counts. The chain is built from TRBV6-5 and TRBJ2-1, with TRBD2 matching 7 bases. CDR1 is MNHEY, CDR2 SVGAGI, per germline. J lost 8 bases, V lost 6 bases, and 19 bases had no gene match. This CDR3 is built from 17 residues. The CDR3 sequence is CASRANQDGRRVDEQFF. DNA of the CDR3: TGTGCCAGCAGGGCGAACCAGGACGGGAGGCGAGTCGATGAGCAGTTCTTC.

Regarding this clonotype: No conserved phenylalanine or tryptophan ends this CDR3, so it is likely a read error. The rearrangement links TRBV24-1 to TRBJ2-3, with 10 bases matching TRBD1. J lost 3 bases, V lost 9 bases, and 2 bases had no gene match. Per the germline V gene, CDR1 is KGHDR and CDR2 is SFDVKD. The CDR3 contains 13 residues. CDR3 in amino acids: CATEGQGTDTQYY. CDR3 in DNA: TGTGCCACCGAGGGACAGGGGACAGATACGCAGTATTAT.

J is TRBJ2-2 and V is TRBV7-3, with D perhaps TRBD2 (7 bases). The germline CDR1 and CDR2 sequences are SGHTA and FQGTGA. The V gene lost 1 base and the J gene lost 5 bases, with 14 bases spanning the gap. The CDR3 runs to 16 residues. The CDR3 sequence: CASSLIQGRETGELFF. The CDR3 DNA follows: TGTGCCAGCAGCTTAATCCAGGGGAGGGAGACCGGGGAGCTGTTTTTT.

In its sample, this clonotype was seen many times. The V and J genes are TRBV12-3 or TRBV12-4 and TRBJ2-3; D remains unclear. There are 13 residues in the CDR3. V lost 5 bases, J lost 1 base, and 7 bases lay in between. Here the CDR3 reads CASSNSRTDTQYF. CDR3 in DNA: TGTGCCAGCAGTAACTCTCGCACAGATACGCAGTATTTT.

As to this clonotype: A much larger clone is a single base away; this may be a read error. The chain has TRBV29-1 and TRBJ2-3; 9 bases are shared with TRBD1. The germline V gene encodes CDR1 SQVTM and CDR2 ANQGSEA. This CDR3 is 14 amino acids long. CDR3 in DNA: TGCAGCGGGGGACAGGGAGAGGGCACATATACGCAGTATTTT. This translates into CSGGQGEGTYTQYF.

The sample holds a few counts of this clonotype. The chain couples TRBV7-9 to TRBJ1-5; D perhaps matches TRBD1 (6 bases). V dropped 5 bases and J dropped 6 bases, with 14 bases sitting between them. The CDR3 has 14 amino acids. The germline V gene has CDR1 SEHNR and CDR2 FQNEAQ (reference sequence). CDR3 region: CASSVGGMGQPQHF. The CDR3 coding sequence is TGTGCCAGCAGCGTAGGGGGAATGGGTCAGCCCCAGCATTTT.

This clonotype has a count of ten or more. This rearrangement joins TRBV28 to TRBJ1-1, with D hard to call. Trimming shortened V by 6 bases and J by 4 bases, and 12 bases separated the two germline ends. The germline V gene encodes CDR1 MDHEN and CDR2 SYDVKM. This CDR3 comprises 13 residues. For the CDR3, the DNA is TGTGCCAGCAGCGTACGCCACATCACTGAAGCTTTCTTT. Amino acids: CASSVRHITEAFF.

This clonotype was counted a few times. The rearrangement uses TRBV7-3 and TRBJ1-1, with D perhaps matching TRBD1 (5 bases). From germline, CDR1 is SGHTA and CDR2 FQGTGA. CDR3 length equals 14 residues. V was shortened by 3 bases and J by 6 bases, with 14 bases between the two germline ends. The CDR3 region is CASSFGGVGSEAFF. CDR3 sequence (DNA): TGTGCCAGCAGCTTTGGGGGAGTTGGCTCTGAAGCTTTCTTT.

This clonotype was seen many times. One junction end disagrees with the germline gene, perhaps due to a read error. The rearrangement links TRBV29-1 to TRBJ2-1; possible D gene TRBD2, 7 bases. The CDR3 loop spans 13 amino acids. CDR1 SQVTM and CDR2 ANQGSEA come from the germline V gene. The CDR3 DNA sequence: TGCAGCGTCGAAGGGGGGGCGCATAATGAGCAGTTCTTC. This gives the protein CSVEGGAHNEQFF.

This chain's CDR3 is CASSRRSGTDTQYF. DNA for the CDR3: TGCGCCAGCAGCAGGCGTTCTGGCACAGATACGCAGTATTTT. This chain connects TRBV5-1 to TRBJ2-3; unclear D gene. Per germline, CDR1 SGHRS and CDR2 YFSETQ. The CDR3 totals 14 residues. Trimming cost V 4 bases and J 1 base, with 10 bases left between them.

The gene calls are TRBV9 and TRBJ1-6; no definite D call. The ends were cut back, 2 bases at V and 4 bases at J, with 13 bases in the middle. This CDR3 has 16 amino acids. The germline V gene has CDR1 SGDLS and CDR2 YYNGEE. CDR3 bases: TGTGCCAGCAGCGTCACCGGGAACGCATATAATTCACCCCTCCACTTT. Residues: CASSVTGNAYNSPLHF.

J is TRBJ1-6 and V is TRBV20-1; D gene unclear. Germline CDR1 is DFQATT and CDR2 is SNEGSKA (reference sequence). CDR3 size: 13 residues. V shed 2 bases and J shed 8 bases, with 10 bases lying between them. DNA of the CDR3: TGCAGTGCTAGATACCTGACGGATTCACCCCTCCACTTT. Its protein product is CSARYLTDSPLHF.

This clonotype was seen repeatedly, ten times or more. V and J are TRBV12-3 or TRBV12-4 and TRBJ1-5; D gene unclear. The CDR3 contains 16 residues. Trimming removed 1 base from V and 7 bases from J, with 17 bases in between. The CDR3 spells CASSLGIWAGGQPQHF. In DNA form, the CDR3 reads TGTGCCAGCAGTTTAGGTATTTGGGCAGGAGGCCAGCCCCAGCATTTT.

This clonotype was detected many times. One end of the junction does not line up with germline, which may come from a read error. The chain couples TRBV2 to TRBJ2-1; D is undetermined. The CDR3 has 13 amino acids. Germline CDR1 is SNHLY and CDR2 is FYNNEI. CDR3 amino acids: CASSPLGYNEQFF. The CDR3 DNA is TGCGCCAGCAGCCCACTTGGCTACAATGAGCAGTTCTTC.